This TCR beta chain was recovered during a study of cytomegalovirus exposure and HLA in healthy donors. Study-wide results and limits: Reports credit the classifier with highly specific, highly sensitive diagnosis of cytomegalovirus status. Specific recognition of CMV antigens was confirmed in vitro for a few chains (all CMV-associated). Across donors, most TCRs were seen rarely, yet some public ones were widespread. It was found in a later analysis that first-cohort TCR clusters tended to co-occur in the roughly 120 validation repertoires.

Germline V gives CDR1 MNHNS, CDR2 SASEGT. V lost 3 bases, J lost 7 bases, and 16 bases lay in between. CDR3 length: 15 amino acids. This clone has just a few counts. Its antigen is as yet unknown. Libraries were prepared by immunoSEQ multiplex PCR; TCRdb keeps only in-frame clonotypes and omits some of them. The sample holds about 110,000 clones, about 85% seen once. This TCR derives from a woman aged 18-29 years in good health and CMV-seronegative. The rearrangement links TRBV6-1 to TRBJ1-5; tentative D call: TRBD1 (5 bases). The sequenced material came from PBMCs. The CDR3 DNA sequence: TGTGCCAGCAGTGAGGGGGAGGAAGGCTACCAGCCCCAGCATTTT. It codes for CASSEGEEGYQPQHF.